The source of this T cell receptor (beta chain) is a study of spatial heterogeneity in lung cancer. At the level of the study: On average, each unique TCR and UMI combination appeared more than ten times in raw reads.

This clonotype appeared a few times. The CDR3 is made up of 17 amino acids. V lost 1 base to trimming and J lost 7 bases, with 20 bases between them. Germline CDR1 DFQATT, CDR2 SNEGSKA (reference sequence). One entry per CDR3 protein, called by TCRdb with MiXCR from the 5' RACE reads. The sample yields about 38,000 distinct CDR3 sequences, 7.5% to 8% seen once. The time point was: sample taken at primary tumor resection. Whole RNA from tumor, nontumor lung or frozen PBMC was sequenced unsorted. The cohort: some 70 early-stage, untreated non-small cell lung cancer patients. The V call is TRBV20-1, the J call TRBJ1-6; D not certain. The clonotype was recovered from a male donor with early-stage non-small cell lung cancer. Source: PBMCs, taken at surgery. The CDR3 spells CSARGNPGRKRNSPLHF. In DNA, the CDR3 is TGCAGTGCTAGAGGGAACCCGGGCCGCAAGAGAAATTCACCCCTCCACTTT.